The clone carrying this T cell receptor beta chain appeared many times. Its antigen remains unknown. After removal of 5 bases from V and 3 bases from J, the junction contained 7 bases not matched to a gene. CDR3 length: 14 amino acids. Germline V gene lookup returns CDR1 SGHVS and CDR2 FQNEAQ. Construction of TCR beta libraries relied on iRepertoire HTBI primers and on Arm-PCR targeting CDR3 regions. TCRdb re-called the multiplex PCR reads through MiXCR, storing one row per CDR3 protein. The profile shows 200,000 to 250,000 distinct CDR3 sequences, about 19% of them singletons. Time point in this sample: newly diagnosed GD, antithyroid drugs for less than 3 months. Extracted PBMC RNA gave rise to the TCR library. These data belong to a study of regulatory T cells in long-lasting Graves disease. Study results and caveats: Persistent disease preferred TRBV28, TRBJ1-2 and TRBJ2-5. Small sample size may have lowered accuracy.

The sequence came from a female donor with Graves disease. The input for sequencing was peripheral blood mononuclear cells (PBMCs), taken at new diagnosis, from a patient treated with antithyroid drugs. This rearrangement joins TRBV7-8 to TRBJ2-7, with 7 nucleotides matching TRBD1. CDR3 residues: CASSARRGNYEQYF. The CDR3 DNA sequence: TGTGCCAGCAGCGCCCGCAGGGGGAACTACGAGCAGTACTTC.